These 30 T cell receptor beta chains were all obtained from the same sample, sequenced in a study of STAT5B mutations in CD4+ large granular lymphocyte leukemia. The repertoire was sequenced with immunoSEQ multiplex PCR; TCRdb's copy has only in-frame clones and lacks some. The top ten clones hold roughly 3.4% of a sample with around 38,000 clones, about 90% of them seen once. The sequencing sample was made of CD4+ T cells from blood buffy coats. These receptors all stem from a human donor in good health.

This clone appeared a single time. The chain combines TRBV2 with TRBJ1-2, with a tentative D call TRBD1 (5 bases). CDR3 size: 15 residues. CDR1 and CDR2 (germline): SNHLY, FYNNEI. V shed 9 bases and J shed 0 bases, with 17 bases lying between them. This CDR3 is CASRGTLFTNYGYTF. DNA for the CDR3: TGTGCCAGTAGAGGGACCCTTTTTACTAACTATGGCTACACCTTC.

This chain uses TRBV6-1 with TRBJ1-1; possible D gene TRBD1, 6 bases. Looked up from germline, CDR1 is MNHNS and CDR2 is SASEGT. This CDR3 has 15 residues. V was trimmed by 5 bases and J by 0 bases, leaving 13 bases between them. DNA of the CDR3: TGTGCCAGCAGTATGCGGGGGCCTCTGAACACTGAAGCTTTCTTT. This gives the protein CASSMRGPLNTEAFF.

The chain uses TRBV6-6 and TRBJ2-7; no clear D. In germline, CDR1 is MNHNY, CDR2 SVGAGI (reference sequence). V was shortened by 5 bases and J by 9 bases, with 23 bases between the two germline ends. The CDR3 totals 15 residues. DNA for the CDR3: TGTGCCAGCAGTGAGGAAGTGGGCGCGCCGTCGTCGCAGTACTTC. This gives the protein CASSEEVGAPSSQYF.

The chain recombines TRBV6-5 with TRBJ2-1; 8 bases agree with TRBD2. This CDR3 comprises 14 residues. Germline V gives CDR1 MNHEY, CDR2 SVGAGI. V shed 8 bases and J 7 bases; nucleotides not matched to a gene: 10. The CDR3 loop is CASVGGLGWNEQFF. The CDR3 DNA reads as TGTGCCAGCGTTGGGGGACTAGGATGGAATGAGCAGTTCTTC.

The J gene is TRBJ1-2, the V gene TRBV5-4, with TRBD1 as a possible D gene (5 bases). The CDR3 totals 15 residues. Germline CDR1 SGHNT, CDR2 YYREEE (reference sequence). V was cut by 4 bases and J by 2 bases, with 15 bases left in between. The CDR3 is CASSHGRQSNYGYTF. CDR3 nucleotide sequence: TGTGCCAGCAGCCACGGACGACAGAGCAACTATGGCTACACCTTC.

The chain recombines TRBV28 with TRBJ1-1; the D is unclear. Germline V gene sequence: CDR1 MDHEN, CDR2 SYDVKM. Trimming cost V 3 bases and J 4 bases, with 3 bases left between them. The CDR3 has 11 amino acids. This chain's CDR3 is CASSLATEAFF. CDR3 sequence (DNA): TGTGCCAGCAGTTTGGCCACTGAAGCTTTCTTT.

This clone was observed a few times. Other DNA sequences from this sample encode an identical CDR3 as well. CDR3 DNA sequence: TGCGCCAGCAGCTTGGAACAGAATCAGCCCCAGCATTTT. Amino acid sequence: CASSLEQNQPQHF. V is TRBV5-1 and J is TRBJ1-5; D uncertain. Germline-derived CDR1 and CDR2 are SGHRS and YFSETQ. V shed 0 bases and J shed 4 bases, with 5 bases lying between them. This CDR3 comprises 13 residues.

The chain joins TRBV19 to TRBJ2-7, with 7 nucleotides matching TRBD2. CDR1 and CDR2 (germline): LNHDA, SQIVND (reference sequence). This CDR3 is built from 15 residues. V gave up 3 bases and J gave up 4 bases; unmatched junction bases: 9. CDR3 sequence (DNA): TGTGCCAGTAGTATTATGGCTAGCGGACCTTACGAGCAGTACTTC. It specifies CASSIMASGPYEQYF.

This clone was seen a few times. J is TRBJ2-7 and V is TRBV11-2; D not resolved. V lost 5 bases, J lost 6 bases, and 11 bases lay in between. In germline, CDR1 is SGHAT, CDR2 FQNNGV. This CDR3 is built from 12 residues. The CDR3 loop is CASSIPLGEQYF. The CDR3, as DNA: TGTGCCAGCAGCATCCCCCTGGGCGAGCAGTACTTC.

This chain links TRBV5-1 with TRBJ2-2, with a tentative D call TRBD2 (6 bases). The CDR3 totals 14 residues. CDR1 is SGHRS and CDR2 is YFSETQ in the germline V gene. V lost 4 bases, J lost 7 bases, and 14 bases lay in between. CDR3 amino acids: CASSHGGDGGELFF. DNA for the CDR3: TGCGCCAGCAGCCACGGAGGGGACGGCGGGGAGCTGTTTTTT.

In its sample, this clone was seen once. The rearrangement joins TRBV7-2 to TRBJ2-1; 15 bases line up with TRBD2. Trimming cost V 0 bases and J 7 bases; bases outside gene matches: 4. Germline V gives CDR1 SGHTA, CDR2 FQGNSA. This CDR3 has 17 residues. CDR3 sequence (DNA): TGTGCCAGCAGCTTAGCTGCCGGGACTAGCGGGAGGAATGAGCAGTTCTTC. Its translation: CASSLAAGTSGRNEQFF.

The V gene is TRBV15, the J gene TRBJ2-2; D is ambiguous. V lost 0 bases and J 6 bases, leaving 8 bases between the germline ends. Looked up from germline, CDR1 is LNHNV and CDR2 is YYDKDF (reference sequence). The CDR3 covers 14 residues. The chain's CDR3 is CATSRDLGAGELFF. As DNA, the CDR3 is TGTGCCACCAGCAGAGATCTTGGGGCCGGGGAGCTGTTTTTT.

The chain is built from TRBV5-4 and TRBJ2-3; 11 bases fit TRBD1. Germline V CDR1 and CDR2: SGHNT, YYREEE (reference sequence). The CDR3 runs to 15 residues. V lost 4 bases, J lost 5 bases, and 6 bases stayed unmatched. Here the CDR3 DNA reads TGTGCCAGCAGCAAACCGGGACAGGGGGTAGATACGCAGTATTTT. Its protein is CASSKPGQGVDTQYF. The whole variable domain, filled in from reference TRBV5-4 and TRBJ2-3, reads ETGVTQSPTHLIKTRGQQVTLRCSSQSGHNTVSWYQQALGQGPQFIFQYYREEENGRGNFPPRFSGLQFPNYSSELNVNALELDDSALYLCASSKPGQGVDTQYFGPGTRLTVL.

Here the CDR3 DNA reads TGCAGCGTTGAATCAGGGGGCGGTTTAGATGAGCAGTTCTTC. Encoded protein: CSVESGGGLDEQFF. The chain carries TRBV29-1 and TRBJ2-1; 8 bases line up with TRBD1. CDR3 length equals 14 residues. CDR1 and CDR2 (germline): SQVTM, ANQGSEA. After removal of 2 bases from V and 8 bases from J, the junction contained 8 bases not matched to a gene.

The genes are TRBV29-1 and TRBJ1-1; TRBD1 is a possible D gene (5 bases). Germline V CDR1 and CDR2: SQVTM, ANQGSEA. This CDR3 is built from 14 residues. Trimming left V 5 bases short and J 4 bases short, with 17 bases between. CDR3 region: CSVHWGVPPTEAFF. In DNA, the CDR3 is TGCAGCGTTCACTGGGGGGTTCCCCCCACTGAAGCTTTCTTT.

V and J are TRBV7-9 and TRBJ2-2, with D possibly being TRBD2 (7 bases). Between the trimmed V and J ends, which lost 5 bases and 9 bases, there was a span of 19 bases. This CDR3 spans 15 amino acids. Germline V gene lookup returns CDR1 SEHNR and CDR2 FQNEAQ (reference sequence). CDR3 in DNA: TGTGCCAGCAGCGAGAGGGGGAGGGCCTTGCGGGAGCTGTTTTTT. Protein: CASSERGRALRELFF.

The chain joins TRBV28 to TRBJ2-7; D is unresolved. Germline V gene sequence: CDR1 MDHEN, CDR2 SYDVKM. V lost 1 base and J 2 bases, leaving 3 bases between the germline ends. The CDR3 sequence is 12 residues long. CDR3 sequence: CASSLFTYEQYF. In DNA, the CDR3 is TGTGCCAGCAGTTTATTTACCTACGAGCAGTACTTC.

In DNA, the CDR3 is TGTGCCAGCAGCAAAAGCGGGGACAGGCCAAATCTTTGCGAGCAGTACTTC. Translated, it gives CASSKSGDRPNLCEQYF. The V and J genes are TRBV21-1 and TRBJ2-7; the table's D call, TRBD1, was not checked against the DNA. TRBV21-1 is deemed a pseudogene. The CDR3 is made up of 17 amino acids.

The chain combines TRBV20-1 with TRBJ2-1; no firm D call. Deletions cut 6 bases from V and 4 bases from J, with 7 bases between. CDR3 size: 11 residues. The germline V gene encodes CDR1 DFQATT and CDR2 SNEGSKA (reference sequence). CDR3 nucleotide sequence: TGCAGTGCGGGTAGTTACAATGAGCAGTTCTTC. Protein sequence: CSAGSYNEQFF.

The rearrangement joins TRBV29-1 to TRBJ1-2, with D unclear. The germline gives CDR1 SQVTM, CDR2 ANQGSEA. The CDR3 extends over 12 amino acids. Trimming stripped 6 bases from V and 4 bases from J, with 12 bases between. CDR3 in DNA: TGCAGCGTGTCCTTCTCAGCCTATGGCTACACCTTC. It yields the protein CSVSFSAYGYTF.

The CDR3 loop is CASSLGWGDNSDTQYF. The CDR3 nucleotides are TGCGCCAGCAGCTTAGGGTGGGGCGATAATTCAGATACGCAGTATTTT. The chain has TRBV5-1 and TRBJ2-3; D might be TRBD1 (5 bases). CDR3 length equals 16 residues. V lost 2 bases, J lost 4 bases, and 17 bases lay in between. The germline V gene encodes CDR1 SGHRS and CDR2 YFSETQ.

The J gene is TRBJ2-7, the V gene TRBV5-4, with 11 nucleotides matching TRBD1. The CDR3 totals 14 residues. Germline values: CDR1 SGHNT, CDR2 YYREEE (reference sequence). V was pared by 4 bases and J by 6 bases, with 6 bases of the junction left unmatched. The CDR3 here is CASSPGQGAAEQYF. In DNA form, the CDR3 reads TGTGCCAGCAGCCCCGGACAGGGGGCTGCCGAGCAGTACTTC.

This sequence joins TRBV19 and TRBJ1-5; the match to TRBD1 covers 7 bases. Germline CDR1 is LNHDA and CDR2 is SQIVND (reference sequence). The CDR3 covers 15 residues. Trimming at V came to 2 bases and at J to 6 bases, leaving 7 bases not matched to a gene. The CDR3 nucleotides read TGTGCCAGTAGTATATCGACAGGGTTGCCTCAGCCCCAGCATTTT. Its protein product is CASSISTGLPQPQHF.

The chain joins TRBV19 to TRBJ2-1; a possible D gene is TRBD2 (6 bases). V shed 2 bases and J shed 12 bases, with 14 bases lying between them. There are 13 residues in the CDR3. Germline lookup yields CDR1 LNHDA and CDR2 SQIVND (reference sequence). The DNA of the CDR3 is TGTGCCAGTAGTATATCCGGGGGTGAAGGGCAGTTCTTC. Translation gives CASSISGGEGQFF.

The rearrangement joins TRBV6-1 to TRBJ1-4; no definite D call. V gave up 0 bases and J gave up 5 bases, with 10 bases separating them. The CDR3 is 15 residues long. Germline CDR1 and CDR2: MNHNS and SASEGT. This CDR3 reads CASSEATAMNEKLFF. The CDR3 region has the DNA TGTGCCAGCAGTGAAGCGACGGCCATGAATGAAAAACTGTTTTTT.

This chain connects TRBV9 to TRBJ2-3; no definite D call. The CDR3 length is 14 residues. V lost 0 bases, J lost 0 bases, and 5 bases lay in between. Germline-derived CDR1 and CDR2 are SGDLS and YYNGEE. The CDR3 sequence is CASSVGGSTDTQYF. The DNA for the CDR3 is TGTGCCAGCAGCGTAGGGGGTAGCACAGATACGCAGTATTTT.

This clone was found a few times. The genes are TRBV14 and TRBJ1-1, with a tentative D call TRBD1 (5 bases). CDR1 SGHDN and CDR2 FVKESK come from the germline V gene. The length of the CDR3 is 13 residues. The V gene lost 1 base and the J gene lost 5 bases, with 8 bases spanning the gap. This chain's CDR3 is CASSQGQGTEAFF. DNA of the CDR3: TGTGCCAGCAGCCAAGGGCAGGGAACTGAAGCTTTCTTT.

J is TRBJ2-7 and V is TRBV2; D is unclear. The germline V and J ends were trimmed by 8 bases and 5 bases, with 13 bases remaining between them. The CDR3 consists of 12 residues. From germline, CDR1 is SNHLY and CDR2 FYNNEI. This chain's CDR3 is CASRTDADEQYF. CDR3 DNA: TGTGCCAGCCGGACGGACGCAGACGAGCAGTACTTC.

The V call is TRBV6-1, the J call TRBJ2-7; a possible D gene is TRBD1 (6 bases). Trimming removed 6 bases at V and 2 bases at J, with 14 bases between. The germline V gene encodes CDR1 MNHNS and CDR2 SASEGT. The CDR3 extends over 14 amino acids. CDR3 DNA sequence: TGTGCCAGCAGAACAGACAGGAGCCCCTACGAGCAGTACTTC. Translating it yields CASRTDRSPYEQYF.

The J gene is TRBJ1-4, the V gene TRBV7-9, with 7 bases that match TRBD1. Germline lookup yields CDR1 SEHNR and CDR2 FQNEAQ (reference sequence). The CDR3 runs 15 residues. V trimming: 4 bases; J trimming: 4 bases; junction bases outside the gene matches: 6. The CDR3 region has the DNA TGTGCCAGCAGCTACACCGGGACAGTTAATGAAAAACTGTTTTTT. As protein: CASSYTGTVNEKLFF.